Described below is a single TCR beta chain sequence and its context. Its cognate antigen is unknown. The CDR3 is made up of 15 amino acids. V was pared by 5 bases and J by 2 bases, with 15 bases between. Germline V gene data show CDR1 as SEHNR and CDR2 as FQNEAQ (reference sequence). Profiling relied on immunoSEQ multiplex PCR, and the TCRdb table lists in-frame clones only, not all of them. The repertoire includes about 48,000 clones, roughly 89% of them detected once, and roughly a third sits in the top ten. The data were obtained in a study of OX40 agonist ivuxolimab in advanced cancers. Study in general: As their treatment, patients were administered ivuxolimab, an agonistic anti-OX40 (CD134) antibody. Study results and caveats: Among the lowest peripheral clonal expansion occurred in 0.1-3.0 mg/kg partial responders.

J is TRBJ2-5 and V is TRBV7-9, with D possibly TRBD2 on 5 matching bases. The sample in question was CD4+ or CD8+ T cells sorted from blood, obtained in a trial of the OX40 agonist ivuxolimab. This clonotype originated in an adult with an advanced solid tumor such as melanoma, head and neck, liver or kidney cancer. CDR3 sequence reads: CASSIGNLPQETQYF. CDR3 nucleotides: TGTGCCAGCAGCATCGGGAACCTACCGCAAGAGACCCAGTACTTC.